Listed below are T cell receptor beta chains from one sample, sequenced in a study of T cell changes during pregnancy in multiple sclerosis. The table came from immunoSEQ multiplex PCR; TCRdb's copy has only in-frame clones and leaves some out. The sample yields fewer than 75,000 clones, approximately 89% seen once. Sequencing was performed on peripheral blood, taken after pregnancy. Receptors were obtained from a female donor in good health, enrolled as a control in a pregnancy study. Each CDR3 is given with its conserved first and last residue.

V gene: TRBV2; CDR3 length: 15; CDR3 protein: CASSDKGRGNQPQHF
V gene: TRBV14; CDR3 length: 14; CDR3 protein: CASSQALRNNEQFF
V gene: TRBV5-1; CDR3 length: 15; CDR3 protein: CASSLGVAGENEQYF
V gene: TRBV5-6; CDR3 length: 17; CDR3 protein: CASSLGGFRVAAGELFF
V gene: TRBV4-1; CDR3 length: 16; CDR3 protein: CASSQPDRVWTYEQYF
V gene: TRBV5-6; CDR3 length: 12; CDR3 protein: CASSAGTLEQYF
V gene: TRBV4-3; CDR3 length: 14; CDR3 protein: CASSQGHYTGELFF
V gene: TRBV6-5; CDR3 length: 13; CDR3 protein: CASLRSGAGEQFF
V gene: TRBV7-2; CDR3 length: 17; CDR3 protein: CASSLALSGGSYNEQFF
V gene: TRBV19; CDR3 length: 16; CDR3 protein: CASSIFGQGSHNEQFF
V gene: TRBV5-4; CDR3 length: 17; CDR3 protein: CASSLPHLQGVRTEAFF
V gene: TRBV2; CDR3 length: 13; CDR3 protein: CASSGTGVSPLHF
V gene: TRBV5-1; CDR3 length: 15; CDR3 protein: CASSEGLQLGETQYF
V gene: TRBV5-1; CDR3 length: 14; CDR3 protein: CASSLGTGTLEQYF
V gene: TRBV6-1; CDR3 length: 11; CDR3 protein: CASRSLAEAFF
V gene: TRBV2; CDR3 length: 13; CDR3 protein: CARQGLVSDGYTF
V gene: TRBV29-1; CDR3 length: 12; CDR3 protein: CSVALGAYEQYF
V gene: TRBV30; CDR3 length: 14; CDR3 protein: CAWNRGGMSQPQHF
V gene: TRBV6-5; CDR3 length: 14; CDR3 protein: CASTFQGAETEAFF
V gene: TRBV10-2; CDR3 length: 11; CDR3 protein: CASSRTSEQFF
V gene: TRBV27; CDR3 length: 15; CDR3 protein: CASSFRQGADTEAFF
V gene: TRBV7-6; CDR3 length: 17; CDR3 protein: CASSSRVAANSYNEQFF
V gene: TRBV7-2; CDR3 length: 14; CDR3 protein: CASSAFSGGGEQYF
V gene: TRBV7-9; CDR3 length: 14; CDR3 protein: CASSPNRWDQPQHF
V gene: TRBV6-6; CDR3 length: 15; CDR3 protein: CASSLQGGSYNEQFF
V gene: TRBV4-2; CDR3 length: 17; CDR3 protein: CASSQGNSGGMTDTQYF
V gene: TRBV7-2; CDR3 length: 17; CDR3 protein: CASSLGIRSSYNSPLHF
V gene: TRBV6-5; CDR3 length: 16; CDR3 protein: CASSYSQGARNSPLHF
V gene: TRBV7-2; CDR3 length: 13; CDR3 protein: CASSPGQDSPLHF
V gene: TRBV9; CDR3 length: 15; CDR3 protein: CASSSGVGQQETQYF
V gene: TRBV2; CDR3 length: 16; CDR3 protein: CASSTLATASTDTQYF
V gene: TRBV20-1; CDR3 length: 11; CDR3 protein: CSTSEGYEQYF
V gene: TRBV19; CDR3 length: 16; CDR3 protein: CASSIGGSGNNYGYTF
V gene: TRBV6-5; CDR3 length: 13; CDR3 protein: CASRRGINQPQHF
V gene: TRBV2; CDR3 length: 17; CDR3 protein: CASRVTGDLSYNSPLHF
V gene: TRBV4-1; CDR3 length: 13; CDR3 protein: CASSQEGQGEAFF
V gene: TRBV5-4; CDR3 length: 16; CDR3 protein: CASSSGTAKSTGELFF
V gene: TRBV5-1; CDR3 length: 13; CDR3 protein: CASSLTLNTEAFF
V gene: TRBV4-3; CDR3 length: 16; CDR3 protein: CASSQDRGTSRSEQFF
V gene: TRBV5-6; CDR3 length: 16; CDR3 protein: CASSFRGTASTDTQYF
V gene: TRBV11-3; CDR3 length: 15; CDR3 protein: CASSIRGGSYNEQFF